This record covers a single TCR beta chain. The data were obtained in a study of blood T cell repertoires in COVID-19. At the level of the study: The origin of the acute and convalescent COVID-19 samples was the United States, Italy and Spain.

Generated by immunoSEQ multiplex PCR, the TCRdb table keeps only in-frame clones and is missing some. The sample contains 390,000 or so clones, roughly 90% of which appear only once. The CDR3 extends over 14 amino acids. Germline CDR1 and CDR2: MGHDK and SYGVNS. The V end lost 8 bases, the J end lost 2 bases, and 15 bases lay between the germline ends. This TCR came from a woman aged 25 to 39 with COVID-19, enrolled during active disease. This chain links TRBV25-1 with TRBJ2-5; D is unresolved. Material: peripheral blood. The chain's CDR3 is CASAYYHPQETQYF. The CDR3 DNA reads as TGTGCCAGCGCTTACTATCACCCTCAAGAGACCCAGTACTTC.